Shown below are 17 T cell receptor beta chains from a single sample sequenced in a study of shared clonotypes between healthy human individuals. Profiled with immunoSEQ multiplex PCR; TCRdb holds only in-frame clones, not every one. The top ten hold 0.06% of the sample, which has under 550,000 clones, approximately 95% seen once. Sequenced material: naive CD4+ T cells sorted from blood. Noted subset: CD45RA+ positively selected. These TCRs come from a woman aged 25 to 45 in good health.

The chain uses TRBV6-1 and TRBJ1-1; TRBD1 might be the D (6 bases). The CDR3 loop spans 13 amino acids. The germline gives CDR1 MNHNS, CDR2 SASEGT. V was cut by 6 bases and J by 2 bases, with 10 bases left in between. CDR3 protein: CASSAGTNTEAFF. Written as DNA, the CDR3 is TGTGCCAGCAGCGCCGGGACAAACACTGAAGCTTTCTTT.

V and J are TRBV6-1 and TRBJ1-1, with 11 bases fitting TRBD1. CDR1 and CDR2 (germline): MNHNS, SASEGT. The CDR3 extends over 17 amino acids. Trimming cost V 0 bases and J 1 base; bases outside gene matches: 4. The CDR3 sequence: CASSEALGTGGNTEAFF. In DNA, the CDR3 is TGTGCCAGCAGTGAAGCGCTCGGGACAGGGGGGAACACTGAAGCTTTCTTT.

This clone was observed a single time. The chain joins TRBV7-8 to TRBJ2-6; no clear D. The germline CDR1 and CDR2 sequences are SGHVS and FQNEAQ. V lost 0 bases to trimming and J lost 0 bases, with 9 bases between them. The length of the CDR3 is 17 residues. The CDR3 DNA reads TGTGCCAGCAGCTTAGCTCCCCTAGGCTCTGGGGCCAACGTCCTGACTTTC. Its protein product is CASSLAPLGSGANVLTF.

V and J are TRBV12-5 and TRBJ2-7; no definite D call. The CDR3 runs to 12 residues. V was clipped by 9 bases and J by 3 bases, with 12 bases between them. Looked up from germline, CDR1 is LGHNT and CDR2 is FRNRAP. The CDR3 coding sequence is TGTGCTAGCCCGACGGACCACTACGAGCAGTACTTC. As protein: CASPTDHYEQYF.

The chain combines TRBV16 with TRBJ2-6; D gene ambiguous. The V and J ends lost 1 base and 5 bases respectively, with 3 bases between them. Germline V lookup: CDR1 KGHSY, CDR2 FQNENV. The CDR3 sequence is 13 residues long. CDR3 DNA sequence: TGTGCCAGCAGCCAATTCCGGGCCAACGTCCTGACTTTC. It specifies CASSQFRANVLTF.

The rearrangement joins TRBV5-1 to TRBJ2-2; TRBD2 aligns across 8 bases. The CDR3 length is 16 residues. The V and J ends lost 1 base and 1 base, in that order; junction bases with no gene match: 3. From germline, CDR1 is SGHRS and CDR2 YFSETQ. CDR3 sequence: CASSLNAGGNTGELFF. CDR3 in DNA: TGCGCCAGCAGCTTGAATGCGGGAGGGAACACCGGGGAGCTGTTTTTT.

This chain uses TRBV29-1 with TRBJ2-3; TRBD1 matches at 8 bases. Losses at the gene ends were 4 bases for V and 9 bases for J; bases not matched to a gene: 15. CDR1 SQVTM and CDR2 ANQGSEA come from the germline V gene. The CDR3 has 15 amino acids. CDR3 residues: CSVVMAGGPLTTQYF. DNA for the CDR3: TGCAGCGTTGTTATGGCAGGGGGCCCCCTGACAACGCAGTATTTT.

This chain uses TRBV5-1 with TRBJ2-2, with 7 bases that match TRBD2. Germline V lookup: CDR1 SGHRS, CDR2 YFSETQ. V shed 0 bases and J 6 bases; nucleotides not matched to a gene: 2. There are 14 residues in the CDR3. The CDR3 coding sequence is TGCGCCAGCAGCTTGGAAGCGGGATCCGGGGAGCTGTTTTTT. Translating gives CASSLEAGSGELFF.

The V call is TRBV29-1, the J call TRBJ1-4; D is unresolved. The CDR3 is made up of 13 amino acids. Germline V lookup: CDR1 SQVTM, CDR2 ANQGSEA. V gave up 1 base and J gave up 8 bases, with 11 bases separating them. CDR3 in DNA: TGCAGCGTTGAAGTTCCGCCGGGCGAAAAACTGTTTTTT. Translating gives CSVEVPPGEKLFF.

The chain employs TRBV2 and TRBJ2-5; tentatively, D is TRBD2 (5 bases). The germline gives CDR1 SNHLY, CDR2 FYNNEI. The V end was cut by 3 bases, the J end by 4 bases, with 15 bases between. The CDR3 extends over 15 amino acids. The CDR3 is CASSDDSGLGETQYF. CDR3 coding DNA: TGTGCCAGCAGTGATGATTCGGGGTTAGGAGAGACCCAGTACTTC.

V usage is TRBV5-4 and J usage is TRBJ2-2; 11 bases map to TRBD1. V was clipped by 4 bases and J by 7 bases; unmatched bases: 6. The germline V gene has CDR1 SGHNT and CDR2 YYREEE (reference sequence). This CDR3 contains 15 residues. The DNA for the CDR3 is TGTGCCAGCAGCGGACAGGGGGCGCGGGACGGGGAGCTGTTTTTT. Translating gives CASSGQGARDGELFF.

With respect to this clone: Other DNA sequences of this sample code for an identical CDR3. V usage is TRBV5-1 and J usage is TRBJ2-7; weak D call: TRBD1 (6 bases). From germline, CDR1 is SGHRS and CDR2 YFSETQ. V was pared by 2 bases and J by 1 base, with 7 bases between. This CDR3 is 13 amino acids long. The CDR3 DNA is TGCGCCAGCAGCTTCCAGGGGTCCTACGAGCAGTACTTC. Protein: CASSFQGSYEQYF.

The V and J genes are TRBV5-1 and TRBJ2-7; unclear D gene. Germline CDR1 is SGHRS and CDR2 is YFSETQ. V was cut by 0 bases and J by 1 base, with 17 bases left in between. This CDR3 comprises 17 residues. The CDR3 protein is CASSLVHLTAVSYEQYF. The CDR3 nucleotides are TGCGCCAGCAGCTTGGTTCACCTAACGGCTGTGTCCTACGAGCAGTACTTC.

The genes are TRBV7-9 and TRBJ2-7; 7 bases fit TRBD2. Unmatched junction bases numbered 12, after V lost 8 bases and J lost 2 bases. Per germline, CDR1 SEHNR and CDR2 FQNEAQ (reference sequence). CDR3 size: 15 residues. The CDR3 loop is CASRGREVAPYEQYF. CDR3 nucleotide sequence: TGTGCCAGCCGAGGGAGGGAAGTAGCCCCCTACGAGCAGTACTTC.

V usage is TRBV7-9 and J usage is TRBJ2-3, with a tentative D call TRBD2 (6 bases). The V gene lost 0 bases and the J gene lost 4 bases, with 17 bases spanning the gap. CDR1 is SEHNR, CDR2 FQNEAQ, per germline (reference sequence). This CDR3 has 17 residues. CDR3 region: CASSLAAASDTADTQYF. In DNA, the CDR3 is TGTGCCAGCAGCTTAGCGGCGGCTAGCGATACTGCAGATACGCAGTATTTT. Full variable domain (missing parts from reference TRBV7-9 and TRBJ2-3): DTGVSQNPRHKITKRGQNVTFRCDPISEHNRLYWYRQTLGQGPEFLTYFQNEAQLEKSRLLSDRFSAERPKGSFSTLEIQRTEQGDSAMYLCASSLAAASDTADTQYFGPGTRLTVL.

This chain links TRBV30 with TRBJ2-1; 13 positions match TRBD2. CDR3 length: 12 amino acids. Germline CDR1 and CDR2: GTSNPN and SVGIG (reference sequence). The CDR3 loop reads CALAGGSNEQFF. CDR3 bases: TGTGCACTAGCGGGAGGGTCCAATGAGCAGTTCTTC.

The chain has TRBV5-1 and TRBJ2-5; the match to TRBD1 covers 9 bases. Germline V gives CDR1 SGHRS, CDR2 YFSETQ. Unmatched junction bases numbered 5, after V lost 0 bases and J lost 5 bases. The CDR3 consists of 15 residues. The CDR3 DNA follows: TGCGCCAGCAGCTTGGCCGGGACAGGGACGGAGACCCAGTACTTC. Translation: CASSLAGTGTETQYF.